One sample yielded the 19 T cell receptor beta chains listed below, sequenced in a study of cytomegalovirus exposure and HLA in healthy donors. The PCR had 60 Vbeta and 13 Jbeta primers. Sequenced by immunoSEQ multiplex PCR; TCRdb stores in-frame clones only, minus some. The data contain roughly 130,000 clones, about 74% of them singletons. The sequencing input was PBMCs. The origin of the receptors is a man younger than 30 in good health and CMV-seropositive.

The chain employs TRBV6-1 and TRBJ2-7, with 7 bases that match TRBD1. Looked up from germline, CDR1 is MNHNS and CDR2 is SASEGT. The CDR3 length is 13 residues. J gave up 3 bases and V 6 bases, and 5 bases lay outside the gene matches. CDR3 DNA sequence: TGTGCCAGCAGCTATACAGGGGTCTACGAGCAGTACTTC. Its translation: CASSYTGVYEQYF.

The rearrangement uses TRBV18 and TRBJ1-1, with TRBD1 matching 9 bases. This CDR3 is 15 amino acids long. V lost 3 bases and J lost 5; bases outside the gene matches: 7. Looked up from germline, CDR1 is KGHSH and CDR2 is LQKENI. CDR3 sequence (DNA): TGTGCCAGCTCACCCCCGGACAGGGGAGGGACTGAAGCTTTCTTT. Amino acid sequence: CASSPPDRGGTEAFF.

The V call is TRBV29-1, the J call TRBJ1-1; perhaps TRBD1 as D (6 bases). V was trimmed by 0 bases and J by 1 base, leaving 6 bases between them. In germline, CDR1 is SQVTM, CDR2 ANQGSEA. The CDR3 runs 13 residues. The CDR3 nucleotides are TGCAGCGTTGAAGAAGGGGGGAACACTGAAGCTTTCTTT. Encoded protein: CSVEEGGNTEAFF.

The chain has TRBV4-1 and TRBJ2-7, with TRBD2 identical over 9 bases. Germline assignment: CDR1 MGHRA and CDR2 YSYEKL. V was clipped by 4 bases and J by 3 bases; unmatched bases: 7. CDR3 length equals 15 residues. In DNA form, the CDR3 reads TGCGCCAGCAGCCGTCCAGCGGGGGGAGTCTACGAGCAGTACTTC. Translation gives CASSRPAGGVYEQYF.

This clone has a handful of counts. This sequence joins TRBV28 and TRBJ1-5; TRBD1 matches at 10 bases. The CDR3 is made up of 15 amino acids. The trim removed 4 bases at V and 5 bases at J, leaving 5 bases unmatched. Germline V lookup: CDR1 MDHEN, CDR2 SYDVKM. The CDR3 bases are TGTGCCAGCAGTTCCGGGACAGGGGAGGATCAGCCCCAGCATTTT. Its translation: CASSSGTGEDQPQHF.

J is TRBJ2-7 and V is TRBV11-2; weak D call: TRBD1 (5 bases). Germline V gene sequence: CDR1 SGHAT, CDR2 FQNNGV. V was shortened by 1 base and J by 6 bases, with 13 bases between the two germline ends. This CDR3 has 14 amino acids. The DNA of the CDR3 is TGTGCCAGCAGCTTAGCCCGAAGCAGGGCCGAGCAGTACTTC. It codes for CASSLARSRAEQYF.

This clone has a handful of counts. The chain joins TRBV27 to TRBJ1-2; a possible D gene is TRBD1 (5 bases). Trimming pared 7 bases from V and 3 bases from J, leaving 18 bases between. The CDR3 length is 15 residues. From germline, CDR1 is MNHEY and CDR2 SMNVEV (reference sequence). DNA of the CDR3: TGTGCCAGCACCCCCTGGGCGACCAGGGACTATGGCTACACCTTC. This encodes CASTPWATRDYGYTF.

V usage is TRBV7-2 and J usage is TRBJ2-1; D is uncertain. The CDR3 has 12 residues. V lost 2 bases and J 9 bases, leaving 8 bases between the germline ends. CDR1 SGHTA and CDR2 FQGNSA come from the germline V gene. The chain's CDR3 is CASSLSVVEQFF. The CDR3 DNA is TGTGCCAGCAGCTTATCAGTGGTTGAGCAGTTCTTC.

This clone was picked up one time. The chain uses TRBV27 and TRBJ2-3; D possibly corresponds to TRBD1 (6 bases). The V end lost 7 bases, the J end lost 2 bases, and 19 bases lay between the germline ends. The CDR3 extends over 16 amino acids. From germline, CDR1 is MNHEY and CDR2 SMNVEV (reference sequence). The CDR3 loop reads CASTPGTFRPTDTQYF. The CDR3 DNA follows: TGTGCCAGCACACCCGGGACATTCAGACCCACAGATACGCAGTATTTT.

This sequence joins TRBV29-1 and TRBJ2-5; 7 positions match TRBD2. Germline V gene lookup returns CDR1 SQVTM and CDR2 ANQGSEA. There are 14 residues in the CDR3. With V trimmed by 2 bases and J by 2 bases, 5 bases remained unmatched. CDR3 protein: CSVETIAGQETQYF. The DNA of the CDR3 is TGCAGCGTTGAAACTATAGCGGGTCAAGAGACCCAGTACTTC.

The V gene is TRBV14, the J gene TRBJ2-1, with 13 bases lining up with TRBD2. With V trimmed by 1 base and J by 7 bases, 1 base remained unmatched. The CDR3 is 15 amino acids. Germline lookup yields CDR1 SGHDN and CDR2 FVKESK. CDR3 DNA sequence: TGTGCCAGCAGCCAAGGGACTAGCGGGGGAAATGAGCAGTTCTTC. It is translated as CASSQGTSGGNEQFF.

The chain links TRBV6-5 to TRBJ2-3, with a possible D match to TRBD2 (5 bases). Trimming took 1 base from V and 3 from J, leaving 5 bases between them. The CDR3 runs to 13 residues. Germline CDR1 reads MNHEY; CDR2 reads SVGAGI. The CDR3 is CASSYWETDTQYF. CDR3 DNA: TGTGCCAGCAGTTACTGGGAGACAGATACGCAGTATTTT.

This clone was detected only once. This chain connects TRBV15 to TRBJ2-7; 10 bases map to TRBD2. This CDR3 region has 16 residues. V was clipped by 0 bases and J by 2 bases; unmatched bases: 4. CDR1 is LNHNV, CDR2 YYDKDF, per germline (reference sequence). This chain's CDR3 is CATSRDSSGGTYEQYF. CDR3 nucleotide sequence: TGTGCCACCAGCAGAGATTCTAGCGGGGGAACCTACGAGCAGTACTTC.

The CDR3, as DNA: TGTGCCAGCACGAGAGAGAGGGGGGGCCTGAGGACAGATACGCAGTATTTT. The encoded protein is CASTRERGGLRTDTQYF. The rearrangement joins TRBV2 to TRBJ2-3; possible D gene TRBD2, 7 bases. The ends were cut back, 7 bases at V and 3 bases at J, with 23 bases in the middle. This CDR3 contains 17 residues. Germline CDR1 SNHLY, CDR2 FYNNEI.

J is TRBJ2-7 and V is TRBV7-2, with D unclear. Between the trimmed V and J ends, which lost 4 bases and 6 bases, there was a span of 7 bases. The V gene's germline CDR1 is SGHTA and CDR2 FQGNSA. This CDR3 has 11 residues. The CDR3: CASSSNFEQYF. The CDR3 DNA reads as TGTGCCAGCAGCTCGAACTTCGAGCAGTACTTC.

This sequence joins TRBV5-4 and TRBJ2-2; perhaps TRBD1 as D (6 bases). The germline CDR1 and CDR2 sequences are SGHNT and YYREEE (reference sequence). This CDR3 contains 17 residues. Trimming took off 4 bases at V and 5 bases at J, with 21 bases between the two ends. The CDR3 loop is CASSGLGGASRTGELFF. The CDR3 DNA follows: TGTGCCAGCAGCGGTCTAGGGGGAGCGAGCAGGACCGGGGAGCTGTTTTTT. Using reference TRBV5-4 and TRBJ2-2 for the parts outside the CDR3, the full variable domain is ETGVTQSPTHLIKTRGQQVTLRCSSQSGHNTVSWYQQALGQGPQFIFQYYREEENGRGNFPPRFSGLQFPNYSSELNVNALELDDSALYLCASSGLGGASRTGELFFGEGSRLTVL.

The chain employs TRBV27 and TRBJ1-2; 8 nucleotides agree with TRBD1. Germline CDR1 reads MNHEY; CDR2 reads SMNVEV (reference sequence). V trimming: 3 bases; J trimming: 4 bases; junction bases outside the gene matches: 7. The CDR3 totals 15 residues. The CDR3 region is CASSFAGTGSYGYTF. CDR3 DNA sequence: TGTGCCAGCAGTTTTGCCGGGACAGGTTCCTATGGCTACACCTTC.

V and J are TRBV28 and TRBJ1-5, with 7 positions matching TRBD1. This CDR3 contains 14 residues. Germline CDR1 reads MDHEN; CDR2 reads SYDVKM. After removal of 6 bases from V and 5 bases from J, the junction contained 7 bases not matched to a gene. The CDR3 here is CASRTGTAHQPQHF. The CDR3 nucleotides are TGTGCCAGCAGAACCGGGACAGCTCATCAGCCCCAGCATTTT.

V usage is TRBV7-9 and J usage is TRBJ1-4; D not resolved. Germline values: CDR1 SEHNR, CDR2 FQNEAQ (reference sequence). There are 14 residues in the CDR3. Trimming cost V 4 bases and J 0 bases, with 6 bases left between them. In nucleotides, the CDR3 is TGTGCCAGCAGCTCCAGAACAACTAATGAAAAACTGTTTTTT. This codes for CASSSRTTNEKLFF.